Listed below are T cell receptor beta chains from one sample, sequenced in a study of T-cell memory formation after mild COVID-19. TCRdb ran MiXCR on the 5' RACE reads and lists one entry per CDR3 protein. This sample has fewer than 650,000 distinct CDR3 sequences, with 15% to 20% found just once. Sequencing used PBMCs or a T cell subset sorted from them (not recorded which). These receptors were obtained from an adult woman who had mild COVID-19 (a few samples of this study predate the infection). Cell type and time point are not known. Both conserved end residues are part of each CDR3. Each record gives: clone size, V gene, J gene, D gene, CDR3 protein, CDR3 DNA. D genes are given only for firm matches. Some rows have no size entry. The others give once, few or many, or a class for an expanded clone.

clone_size: many; v_call: TRBV27; j_call: TRBJ2-1; d_call: TRBD2; cdr3_aa: CASSFTSGSSYNEQFF; cdr3_nt: TGTGCCAGCAGTTTTACTAGCGGGAGCTCCTACAATGAGCAGTTCTTC
clone_size: NA; v_call: TRBV7-9; j_call: TRBJ2-3; d_call: TRBD2; cdr3_aa: CASSTGAGITDTQYF; cdr3_nt: TGTGCCAGCAGCACCGGAGCGGGAATCACAGATACGCAGTATTTT
clone_size: NA; v_call: TRBV27; j_call: TRBJ2-7; d_call: TRBD1; cdr3_aa: CASSKRGGHHEQYF; cdr3_nt: TGTGCCAGCAGTAAAAGAGGGGGCCACCACGAGCAGTACTTC
clone_size: once; v_call: TRBV3-1; j_call: TRBJ2-7; d_call: NA; cdr3_aa: CASSPGGGRVEQYF; cdr3_nt: TGTGCCAGCAGCCCGGGGGGCGGGAGAGTCGAGCAGTACTTC
clone_size: few; v_call: TRBV5-8; j_call: TRBJ1-1; d_call: TRBD1; cdr3_aa: CASRQTGGADTEAFF; cdr3_nt: TGTGCCAGCAGGCAGACAGGGGGCGCGGACACTGAAGCTTTCTTT
clone_size: few; v_call: TRBV11-1; j_call: TRBJ2-3; d_call: NA; cdr3_aa: CASSLWSTDTQYF; cdr3_nt: TGTGCCAGCAGCTTATGGTCTACAGATACGCAGTATTTT
clone_size: few; v_call: TRBV12-3/TRBV12-4; j_call: TRBJ2-7; d_call: TRBD1; cdr3_aa: CASSSTGVHEQYF; cdr3_nt: TGTGCCAGCAGTTCCACAGGGGTTCACGAGCAGTACTTC
clone_size: many; v_call: TRBV7-9; j_call: TRBJ1-2; d_call: TRBD1; cdr3_aa: CASSSTGAYGYTF; cdr3_nt: TGTGCCAGCAGCTCCACAGGGGCCTATGGCTACACCTTC
clone_size: few; v_call: TRBV24-1; j_call: TRBJ2-7; d_call: NA; cdr3_aa: CATSDSRQASYEQYF; cdr3_nt: TGTGCCACCAGTGATTCCCGACAGGCCTCCTACGAGCAGTACTTC
clone_size: few; v_call: TRBV5-1; j_call: TRBJ2-5; d_call: NA; cdr3_aa: CASSAGPGAEETQYF; cdr3_nt: TGCGCCAGCAGCGCCGGCCCCGGGGCGGAAGAGACCCAGTACTTC
clone_size: NA; v_call: TRBV27; j_call: TRBJ1-2; d_call: NA; cdr3_aa: CASSPHAGIGSGYGYTF; cdr3_nt: TGTGCCAGCAGTCCCCACGCTGGGATAGGGTCGGGGTATGGCTACACCTTC
clone_size: many; v_call: TRBV20-1; j_call: TRBJ2-4; d_call: TRBD2; cdr3_aa: CSARDPMTSADLAKNIQYF; cdr3_nt: TGCAGTGCTAGAGATCCCATGACTAGCGCCGATCTAGCCAAAAACATTCAGTACTTC
clone_size: few; v_call: TRBV6-6; j_call: TRBJ1-3; d_call: TRBD1; cdr3_aa: CASSIGQGAGGNTIYF; cdr3_nt: TGTGCCAGCAGTATTGGACAGGGGGCTGGTGGAAACACCATATATTTT
clone_size: NA; v_call: TRBV9; j_call: TRBJ2-7; d_call: TRBD1; cdr3_aa: CASSASGTGLYEQYF; cdr3_nt: TGTGCCAGCAGCGCCTCCGGGACAGGGCTATACGAGCAGTACTTC
clone_size: NA; v_call: TRBV5-1; j_call: TRBJ2-1; d_call: TRBD2; cdr3_aa: CASSLELAGGPGEQFF; cdr3_nt: TGCGCCAGCAGCTTGGAACTAGCGGGGGGGCCTGGTGAGCAGTTCTTC
clone_size: NA; v_call: TRBV5-1; j_call: TRBJ2-7; d_call: NA; cdr3_aa: CASSLAEVSYEQYF; cdr3_nt: TGCGCCAGCAGCTTGGCAGAAGTCTCCTACGAGCAGTACTTC
clone_size: NA; v_call: TRBV5-6; j_call: TRBJ2-5; d_call: NA; cdr3_aa: CASSPGRQQETQYF; cdr3_nt: TGTGCCAGCAGCCCTGGGAGACAGCAAGAGACCCAGTACTTC
clone_size: many; v_call: TRBV18; j_call: TRBJ1-2; d_call: NA; cdr3_aa: CASSPRETGINYGYTF; cdr3_nt: TGTGCCAGCTCACCACGGGAAACAGGGATTAACTATGGCTACACCTTC
clone_size: NA; v_call: TRBV5-5; j_call: TRBJ2-5; d_call: TRBD2; cdr3_aa: CASSSAAGEWETQYF; cdr3_nt: TGTGCCAGCAGCTCGGCGGCGGGGGAGTGGGAGACCCAGTACTTC
clone_size: few; v_call: TRBV7-2; j_call: TRBJ2-7; d_call: TRBD1; cdr3_aa: CASSLYPGQGGEQYF; cdr3_nt: TGTGCCAGCAGCTTATACCCGGGACAGGGAGGCGAGCAGTACTTC
clone_size: few; v_call: TRBV5-5; j_call: TRBJ2-3; d_call: NA; cdr3_aa: CASSLQGWWYF; cdr3_nt: TGTGCCAGCAGCTTACAGGGTTGGTGGTATTTT
clone_size: many; v_call: TRBV7-2; j_call: TRBJ2-1; d_call: TRBD2; cdr3_aa: CASSGRYNEQFF; cdr3_nt: TGTGCCAGTAGCGGGAGGTACAATGAGCAGTTCTTC
clone_size: many; v_call: TRBV28; j_call: TRBJ2-7; d_call: NA; cdr3_aa: CASSFPSKDEQYF; cdr3_nt: TGTGCCAGCAGTTTCCCCTCCAAGGACGAGCAGTACTTC
clone_size: NA; v_call: TRBV12-5; j_call: TRBJ1-6; d_call: NA; cdr3_aa: CASGLGQNSPLHF; cdr3_nt: TGTGCTAGTGGTCTTGGACAGAATTCACCCCTCCACTTT
clone_size: many; v_call: TRBV5-1; j_call: TRBJ1-2; d_call: NA; cdr3_aa: CASSPQVNYGYTF; cdr3_nt: TGCGCCAGCAGCCCACAGGTTAACTATGGCTACACCTTC
clone_size: NA; v_call: TRBV20-1; j_call: TRBJ1-5; d_call: NA; cdr3_aa: CSANRYYSNQPQHF; cdr3_nt: TGCAGTGCAAACAGATATTATAGCAATCAGCCCCAGCATTTT
clone_size: few; v_call: TRBV9; j_call: TRBJ2-3; d_call: NA; cdr3_aa: CASSVTSRATDTQYF; cdr3_nt: TGTGCCAGCAGCGTTACTAGCAGGGCCACAGATACGCAGTATTTT